This T cell receptor beta chain was captured by sequencing in a study of T cell responses to AZD1222 COVID-19 vaccine. Overall study: Both about-4-week and about-12-week second-dose recipients were combined.

A remark on this clone: Its target is not known.

Trimming took 5 bases from V and 5 from J; bases not matched to a gene: 5. This CDR3 is built from 14 residues. CDR1 is SEHNR and CDR2 is FQNEAQ in the germline V gene (reference sequence). Study-level findings and limits: Close to half of spike-specific TCRs reportedly recognize unmutated variant regions.

Profiled with immunoSEQ multiplex PCR; TCRdb holds only in-frame clones, not every one. The sample yields about 150,000 clones, over 65% seen once. The V gene is TRBV7-9, the J gene TRBJ1-1; 10 bases agree with TRBD1. The TCR comes from an adult in good health. Sequencing used peripheral blood, obtained on day 0 of AZD1222 vaccination. The CDR3 nucleotides are TGTGCCAGCAGCCCTCCGGGACAGGGGACTGAAGCTTTCTTT. It specifies CASSPPGQGTEAFF.